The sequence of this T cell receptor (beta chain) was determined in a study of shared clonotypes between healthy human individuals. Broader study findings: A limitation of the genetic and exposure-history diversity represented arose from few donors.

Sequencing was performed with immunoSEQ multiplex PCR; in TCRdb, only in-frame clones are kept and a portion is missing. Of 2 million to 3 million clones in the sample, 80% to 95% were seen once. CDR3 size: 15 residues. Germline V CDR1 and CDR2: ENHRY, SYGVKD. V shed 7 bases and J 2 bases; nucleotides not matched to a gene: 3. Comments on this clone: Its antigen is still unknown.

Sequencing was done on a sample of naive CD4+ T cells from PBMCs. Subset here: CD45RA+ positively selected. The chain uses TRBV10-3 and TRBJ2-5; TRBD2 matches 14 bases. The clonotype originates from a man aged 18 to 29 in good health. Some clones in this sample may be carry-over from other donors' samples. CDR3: CAITGTSGGQETQYF. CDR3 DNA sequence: TGTGCCATCACCGGGACTAGCGGGGGACAAGAGACCCAGTACTTC.